Presented here are 8 T cell receptor beta chains from one specimen sequenced in a study of T cell repertoires in cytomegalovirus infection. MiXCR, run by TCRdb on the reads, gives a single entry per CDR3 protein. The table has approximately 750,000 distinct CDR3 sequences, less than 40% seen once. The sequenced sample was PBMCs. The receptors come from a human donor in good health (CMV status not recorded). Some clones in this sample may be carry-over from other donors' samples.

This clonotype was detected only a few times. The chain employs TRBV19 and TRBJ1-2; no clear D. Germline V CDR1 and CDR2: LNHDA, SQIVND (reference sequence). This CDR3 is 16 amino acids long. Between the trimmed V and J ends, which lost 4 bases and 4 bases, there was a span of 19 bases. The CDR3 nucleotides are TGTGCCAGTAGTACCGCCCTGGATGTGCTAAGCTATGGCTACACCTTC. Translation gives CASSTALDVLSYGYTF. Full variable domain (remainder filled in from reference TRBV19 and TRBJ1-2): DGGITQSPKYLFRKEGQNVTLSCEQNLNHDAMYWYRQDPGQGLRLIYYSQIVNDFQKGDIAEGYSVSREKKESFPLTVTSAQKNPTAFYLCASSTALDVLSYGYTFGSGTRLTVV.

This clonotype has more than one count but fewer than ten. The chain recombines TRBV12-3 or TRBV12-4 with TRBJ2-2; D assignment may be TRBD1 or TRBD2 (5 bases each). Deletions cut 4 bases from V and 2 bases from J, with 14 bases between. This CDR3 contains 16 residues. CDR3 sequence: CASSSSWDRNTGELFF. The CDR3 DNA is TGTGCCAGCAGTTCCTCCTGGGACCGAAACACCGGGGAGCTGTTTTTT.

The rearrangement uses TRBV12-3 or TRBV12-4 and TRBJ1-1; D is possibly TRBD1 (5 bases). V was cut by 7 bases and J by 5 bases, with 14 bases left in between. The CDR3 runs 13 residues. CDR3 sequence reads: CASTYGGGTEAFF. CDR3 sequence (DNA): TGTGCCAGCACCTACGGGGGTGGGACTGAAGCTTTCTTT.

The chain has TRBV6-1 and TRBJ2-1; 8 nucleotides agree with TRBD2. This CDR3 contains 15 residues. J was trimmed by 8 bases and V by 4 bases; bases with no gene match: 10. Germline V gives CDR1 MNHNS, CDR2 SASEGT. CDR3 region: CASSGLSEREYEQFF. CDR3 nucleotide sequence: TGTGCCAGCAGTGGGCTGTCTGAGCGGGAGTATGAGCAGTTCTTC.

The rearrangement uses TRBV24-1 and TRBJ2-5, with 7 positions matching TRBD1. The CDR3 has 16 amino acids. J gave up 5 bases and V 2 bases, and 10 bases lay outside the gene matches. Germline V lookup: CDR1 KGHDR, CDR2 SFDVKD. The CDR3 nucleotides read TGTGCCACCAGTGATTCCCGACAGGGTCGATGGGAGACCCAGTACTTC. Its translation: CATSDSRQGRWETQYF.

The table lists this clonotype with a few counts. The chain uses TRBV6-6 and TRBJ2-1; TRBD1 agrees at 7 bases. Per germline, CDR1 MNHNY and CDR2 SVGAGI (reference sequence). With V trimmed by 5 bases and J by 4 bases, 8 bases remained unmatched. This CDR3 has 15 amino acids. The chain's CDR3 is CASSAPGGRYNEQFF. CDR3 bases: TGTGCCAGCAGTGCTCCAGGGGGTCGGTACAATGAGCAGTTCTTC.

The J gene is TRBJ1-6, the V gene TRBV28; TRBD1 might be the D (6 bases). Germline CDR1 is MDHEN and CDR2 is SYDVKM. The CDR3 extends over 14 amino acids. Trimming took 2 bases from V and 9 from J, leaving 11 bases between them. This CDR3 reads CASSLGGLGSPLHF. In nucleotides, the CDR3 is TGTGCCAGCAGTTTAGGGGGGCTCGGTTCACCCCTCCACTTT.

To note about this clonotype: Mismatch with germline at one junction end may stem from a read error. The CDR3 is CASSLETGINQPQNF. The CDR3 DNA is TGTGCCAGCAGCTTAGAGACAGGGATCAATCAGCCACAGAATTTT. The chain uses TRBV7-6 and TRBJ1-5, with 7 positions matching TRBD1. The germline gives CDR1 SGHVS, CDR2 FNYEAQ. This CDR3 spans 15 amino acids. Based on the CDR3 plus reference TRBV7-6 and TRBJ1-5, the full variable domain is GAGVSQSPRYKVTKRGQDVALRCDPISGHVSLYWYRQALGQGPEFLTYFNYEAQQDKSGLPNDRFSAERPEGSISTLTIQRTEQRDSAMYRCASSLETGINQPQNFGDGTRLSIL.